These T cell receptor beta chains were read from a single sample in a study of blood T cell repertoires in COVID-19. Sequenced by immunoSEQ multiplex PCR; TCRdb stores in-frame clones only, minus some. Counted here are under 25,000 clones, nearly 90% occurring once; the ten biggest clones make up over 8.5%. Sequenced sample: peripheral blood. The source of these receptors is a human donor in a cohort sampled during active COVID-19. The donor label of this sample is uncertain. Each CDR3 is given with its conserved first and last residue. Fields, in order: J gene, V gene, CDR3 protein.

J: TRBJ2-7; V: TRBV28; CDR3: CASSLSPRGYEQYF
J: TRBJ2-1; V: TRBV5-4; CDR3: CASSSTPGTAYNEQFF
J: TRBJ2-4; V: TRBV15; CDR3: CATSRVGDRENIQYF
J: TRBJ2-3; V: TRBV25-1; CDR3: CASTRGQGTDTQYF
J: TRBJ2-3; V: TRBV6-6; CDR3: CASSYRGRRTDTQYF
J: TRBJ2-2; V: TRBV5-1; CDR3: CASSLWLAGVGTGELFF
J: TRBJ2-1; V: TRBV18; CDR3: CASSPNGGTYNEQFF
J: TRBJ2-5; V: TRBV20-1; CDR3: CSASRGVRPGQYF
J: TRBJ1-5; V: TRBV12-5; CDR3: CASGLGRDQPQHF
J: TRBJ2-1; V: TRBV11-3; CDR3: CASSLGKGAGNEQFF
J: TRBJ2-1; V: TRBV28; CDR3: CASSPLRRWNEQFF
J: TRBJ1-2; V: TRBV10-3; CDR3: CAISEPPGIPVGYTF
J: TRBJ1-3; V: TRBV4-1; CDR3: CASSAPRAGGSGNTIYF
J: TRBJ2-1; V: TRBV10-3; CDR3: CAISERQGVLNEQFF
J: TRBJ1-5; V: TRBV5-4; CDR3: CASSAGPNQPQHF
J: TRBJ2-1; V: TRBV5-1; CDR3: CASSLYQGTYNEQFF
J: TRBJ2-1; V: TRBV30; CDR3: CAWNLADHHEQFF
J: TRBJ2-3; V: TRBV7-9; CDR3: CASSFWTSARVDTQYF
J: TRBJ2-5; V: TRBV19; CDR3: CASSETGSGGETQYF
J: TRBJ1-2; V: TRBV5-1; CDR3: CASSRTGGNYGYTF
J: TRBJ1-1; V: TRBV19; CDR3: CASSNGQGAAFF
J: TRBJ2-1; V: TRBV7-2; CDR3: CASSLAFGIGEQFF
J: TRBJ2-7; V: TRBV9; CDR3: CASSAEGNRGSEQYF
J: TRBJ2-1; V: TRBV7-3; CDR3: CASSLAAGGVNEQFF
J: TRBJ2-1; V: TRBV6-5; CDR3: CASSYSAETNEQFF
J: TRBJ2-1; V: TRBV5-1; CDR3: CASSQGTSGYNEQFF
J: TRBJ1-5; V: TRBV6-2/TRBV6-3; CDR3: CASSYAGEQPQHF
J: TRBJ1-3; V: TRBV2; CDR3: CASRRDSGNTIYF
J: TRBJ2-1; V: TRBV4-1; CDR3: CASSYYGLAGADSYNEQFF
J: TRBJ1-2; V: TRBV7-2; CDR3: CASSLPQADGYTF
J: TRBJ2-1; V: TRBV24-1; CDR3: CATSQGLAGGNEQFF
J: TRBJ1-4; V: TRBV5-1; CDR3: CASSSQGAGEKLFF
J: TRBJ2-5; V: TRBV3-1/TRBV3-2; CDR3: CASSQDSGYGQETQYF
J: TRBJ2-1; V: TRBV5-1; CDR3: CASSFMGLDGVYNEQFF
J: TRBJ2-5; V: TRBV5-1; CDR3: CASSPGHYRGVKETQYF
J: TRBJ2-7; V: TRBV4-2; CDR3: CASTLAGNLGEQYF
J: TRBJ1-4; V: TRBV2; CDR3: CASRGGSFPEKLFF
J: TRBJ1-4; V: TRBV19; CDR3: CASRPPRANEKLFF
J: TRBJ2-7; V: TRBV10-3; CDR3: CAISSSGGGTSGLSSYEQYF
J: TRBJ2-1; V: TRBV20-1; CDR3: CSASRDRTSREQFF
J: TRBJ2-4; V: TRBV4-1; CDR3: CASSQGRLAGTPAKNIQYF
J: TRBJ1-2; V: TRBV19; CDR3: CASKPDRDISGYTF
J: TRBJ2-3; V: TRBV25-1; CDR3: CATGVDTQYF
J: TRBJ1-3; V: TRBV2; CDR3: CASSERGQGRNSGNTIYF
J: TRBJ1-5; V: TRBV7-8; CDR3: CASSLGVSRGNQPQHF
J: TRBJ2-7; V: TRBV13; CDR3: CASSPRGGSYEQYF
J: TRBJ2-7; V: TRBV19; CDR3: CASSPDRGYEQYF
J: TRBJ2-3; V: TRBV5-1; CDR3: CASSLLTRSPTDTQYF
J: TRBJ1-1; V: TRBV5-1; CDR3: CASRGQGGLSEAFF
J: TRBJ2-2; V: TRBV5-1; CDR3: CASSVDRVTGELFF
J: TRBJ2-1; V: TRBV2; CDR3: CASNVAGATYNEQFF